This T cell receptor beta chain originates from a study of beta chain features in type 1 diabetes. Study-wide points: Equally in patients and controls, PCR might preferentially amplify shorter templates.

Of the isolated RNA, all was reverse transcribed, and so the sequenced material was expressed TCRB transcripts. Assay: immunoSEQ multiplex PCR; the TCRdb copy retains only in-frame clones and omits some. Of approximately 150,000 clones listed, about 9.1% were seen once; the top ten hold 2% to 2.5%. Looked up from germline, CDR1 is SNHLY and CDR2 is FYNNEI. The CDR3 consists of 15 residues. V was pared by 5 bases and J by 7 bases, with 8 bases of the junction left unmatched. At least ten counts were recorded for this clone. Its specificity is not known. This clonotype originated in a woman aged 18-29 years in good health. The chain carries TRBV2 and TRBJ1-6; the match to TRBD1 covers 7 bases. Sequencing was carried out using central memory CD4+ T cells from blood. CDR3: CASSTEQGINSPLHF. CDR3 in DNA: TGTGCCAGCAGTACTGAACAGGGGATCAATTCACCCCTCCACTTT.